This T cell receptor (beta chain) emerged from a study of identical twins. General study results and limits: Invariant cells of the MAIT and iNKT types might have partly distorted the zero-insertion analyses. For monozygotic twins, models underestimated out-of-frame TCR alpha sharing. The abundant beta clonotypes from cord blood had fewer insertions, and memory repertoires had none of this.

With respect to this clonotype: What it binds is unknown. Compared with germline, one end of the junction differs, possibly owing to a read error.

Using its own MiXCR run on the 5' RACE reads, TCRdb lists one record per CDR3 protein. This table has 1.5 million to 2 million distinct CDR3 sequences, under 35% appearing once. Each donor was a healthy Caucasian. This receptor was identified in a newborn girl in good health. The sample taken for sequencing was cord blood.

For the CDR3, the DNA is TGTGCCAGCAGTTATGGGGCAGCCAAAAACATTCACTACTTC. Translated, it gives CASSYGAAKNIHYF. The chain uses TRBV6-6 and TRBJ2-4, with a weak D call TRBD1 (5 bases). The CDR3 totals 14 residues. CDR1 is MNHNY, CDR2 SVGAGI, per germline (reference sequence).